The rows below give T cell receptor beta chains drawn from one sample of a study of control samples from healthy donors and cancer patients. Data came from immunoSEQ multiplex PCR; TCRdb stores just in-frame clones and leaves some out. The sample yields about 410,000 clones, approximately 92% seen once. The sequenced sample consisted of PBMCs. Receptor source: a man between 40 and 49 years old with head and neck cancer. Both conserved end residues are part of each CDR3. The D gene is left open where the match is weak. For some rows the clone size is stated as once, few or many, or as a class when expanded; others skip it.

abundance	v_gene	d_gene	j_gene	CDR3aa	CDR3nt
NA	TRBV7-6	NA	TRBJ1-6	CASSLEGGGRSPLHF	TGTGCCAGCAGCTTAGAAGGAGGGGGTCGGTCACCCCTCCACTTT
NA	TRBV7-9	NA	TRBJ2-7	CASSSPQGNSYEQYF	TGTGCCAGCAGCTCGCCTCAGGGGAACTCCTACGAGCAGTACTTC
NA	TRBV10-1	NA	TRBJ1-5	CASSPGGSQPQHF	TGCGCCAGCAGCCCGGGAGGGAGTCAGCCCCAGCATTTT
NA	TRBV28	TRBD1	TRBJ1-1	CASSRAGGTNTEAFF	TGTGCCAGCAGTAGGGCAGGGGGGACGAACACTGAAGCTTTCTTT
NA	TRBV30	NA	TRBJ1-5	CAWSLGQTNQPQHF	TGTGCCTGGAGTTTAGGGCAGACTAATCAGCCCCAGCATTTT
once	TRBV7-2	TRBD1	TRBJ1-3	CASRLGGQGVSGNTIYF	TGTGCCAGCAGACTAGGAGGACAGGGGGTTTCTGGAAACACCATATATTTT
NA	TRBV2	NA	TRBJ1-2	CASSDGESFYGYTF	TGTGCCAGCAGTGATGGAGAGTCCTTCTATGGCTACACCTTC
NA	TRBV7-2	NA	TRBJ2-2	CASSLAELLTGELFF	TGTGCCAGCAGCTTAGCCGAACTGCTCACCGGGGAGCTGTTTTTT
NA	TRBV29-1	NA	TRBJ1-4	CSARNEKLFF	TGCAGCGCCCGGAATGAAAAACTGTTTTTT
NA	TRBV7-8	NA	TRBJ1-1	CATSLEQVGTEAFF	TGTGCCACCTCTCTGGAGCAGGTGGGCACTGAAGCTTTCTTT
NA	TRBV3-1/TRBV3-2	TRBD1	TRBJ2-2	CASSQVDRVAGELFF	TGTGCCAGCAGCCAAGTCGACAGGGTGGCCGGGGAGCTGTTTTTT
NA	TRBV28	NA	TRBJ2-1	CASSLWAPNEQFF	TGTGCCAGCAGTCTCTGGGCCCCCAATGAGCAGTTCTTC
NA	TRBV28	NA	TRBJ1-1	CASSPSGPFEAFF	TGTGCCAGCAGCCCCTCGGGACCTTTTGAAGCTTTCTTT
once	TRBV6-5	NA	TRBJ2-7	CASSYSNPRVGEQYF	TGTGCCAGCAGTTACTCGAACCCCAGGGTTGGGGAGCAGTACTTC
NA	TRBV5-1	NA	TRBJ1-4	CASTGSSTNEKLFF	TGCGCCAGCACGGGGTCCTCAACTAATGAAAAACTGTTTTTT
NA	TRBV7-8	NA	TRBJ1-5	CASSLATGRQQPQHF	TGTGCCAGCAGCTTAGCGACGGGGAGGCAACAGCCCCAGCATTTT
NA	TRBV6-5	TRBD1	TRBJ1-3	CASGTGEGNTIYF	TGTGCCAGCGGGACAGGGGAAGGAAACACCATATATTTT
NA	TRBV9	NA	TRBJ2-1	CASTLGDTAYNEQFF	TGTGCCAGCACCCTGGGGGACACGGCCTACAATGAGCAGTTCTTC
NA	TRBV5-1	TRBD1	TRBJ2-3	CASSRGQGVTDTQYF	TGCGCCAGCAGCCGGGGACAGGGGGTTACAGATACGCAGTATTTT
NA	TRBV6-1	TRBD2	TRBJ2-4	CASSEQALAGGGAKNIQYF	TGTGCCAGCAGTGAACAGGCTTTAGCGGGGGGCGGAGCCAAAAACATTCAGTACTTC
NA	TRBV30	NA	TRBJ1-6	CAWSVHDDSPLHF	TGTGCCTGGAGTGTACACGACGATTCACCCCTCCACTTT
NA	TRBV2	NA	TRBJ1-5	CASTAAGSHNQPQHF	TGTGCCAGCACGGCGGCTGGGAGCCACAATCAGCCCCAGCATTTT
NA	TRBV5-1	NA	TRBJ2-2	CASSLRASDTGELFF	TGCGCCAGCAGCTTGAGAGCCTCGGACACCGGGGAGCTGTTTTTT
NA	TRBV5-4	TRBD1	TRBJ2-2	CASSSSRGLSTGELFF	TGTGCCAGCAGCTCGTCCAGGGGGCTCTCCACCGGGGAGCTGTTTTTT
NA	TRBV28	NA	TRBJ1-5	CASSLPAPGPQHF	TGTGCCAGCAGTTTACCCGCTCCGGGGCCCCAGCATTTT
NA	TRBV3-1/TRBV3-2	TRBD2	TRBJ2-1	CAASGEVEQFF	TGTGCGGCTAGCGGGGAGGTTGAGCAGTTCTTC
NA	TRBV27	NA	TRBJ2-1	CASSLSPVLADYNEQFF	TGTGCCAGCAGTTTATCGCCGGTTCTTGCGGATTACAATGAGCAGTTCTTC
once	TRBV3-1/TRBV3-2	NA	TRBJ1-2	CASSQALPPPRRHGYTF	TGTGCCAGCAGCCAAGCTCTTCCCCCCCCCAGGAGACATGGCTACACCTTC
NA	TRBV24-1	TRBD1	TRBJ2-6	CATSDAGTGPSGANVLTF	TGTGCCACCAGTGATGCCGGGACAGGGCCCTCTGGGGCCAACGTCCTGACTTTC
NA	TRBV5-8	NA	TRBJ2-1	CASSAGPGPEEQFF	TGTGCCAGCAGCGCGGGGCCCGGGCCTGAGGAGCAGTTCTTC
once	TRBV5-4	TRBD2	TRBJ2-3	CASSKGEGDTDTQYF	TGTGCCAGCAGCAAAGGGGAGGGAGACACAGATACGCAGTATTTT
NA	TRBV11-2	NA	TRBJ1-6	CASSLGRGRNSPLHF	TGTGCCAGCAGCTTAGGCAGAGGTCGGAATTCACCCCTCCACTTT
NA	TRBV7-2	NA	TRBJ2-3	CASSLMVTSTDTQYF	TGTGCCAGCAGCTTAATGGTGACTTCAACAGATACGCAGTATTTT
NA	TRBV6-5	NA	TRBJ2-1	CASSPLQTGYNEQFF	TGTGCCAGCAGCCCCCTTCAAACAGGGTACAATGAGCAGTTCTTC
NA	TRBV3-1/TRBV3-2	TRBD2	TRBJ2-2	CASRDSGRGTGELFF	TGTGCCAGCAGGGATAGCGGGAGGGGAACCGGGGAGCTGTTTTTT
NA	TRBV7-2	TRBD1	TRBJ2-2	CASSYNRGPTGELFF	TGTGCCAGCAGCTATAACAGGGGGCCGACCGGGGAGCTGTTTTTT
NA	TRBV6-5	NA	TRBJ1-4	CASSYGGPNEKLFF	TGTGCCAGCAGTTACGGAGGACCCAATGAAAAACTGTTTTTT
NA	TRBV7-6	NA	TRBJ2-1	CASTLTGWGPGNNEQFF	TGTGCCAGCACCCTGACGGGGTGGGGCCCGGGGAACAATGAGCAGTTCTTC
NA	TRBV13	TRBD2	TRBJ2-5	CASSWTSGGDKIHQETQYF	TGTGCCAGCAGCTGGACTAGCGGGGGGGACAAAATCCATCAAGAGACCCAGTACTTC
NA	TRBV27	TRBD2	TRBJ2-1	CASTESSGGPYNEQFF	TGTGCCAGCACTGAATCTAGCGGGGGCCCCTACAATGAGCAGTTCTTC
few	TRBV9	TRBD1	TRBJ1-2	CASSVAGTGAGGYTF	TGTGCCAGCAGCGTAGCCGGGACAGGGGCTGGAGGCTACACCTTC
NA	TRBV9	TRBD2	TRBJ2-1	CASSGATSGGNEQFF	TGTGCCAGCAGCGGGGCGACTAGCGGGGGCAATGAGCAGTTCTTC
NA	TRBV6-5	NA	TRBJ2-1	CASPVGGKYNEQFF	TGTGCCAGCCCGGTCGGGGGTAAATACAATGAGCAGTTCTTC
NA	TRBV3-1/TRBV3-2	NA	TRBJ2-7	CASSLRGGPYEQYF	TGTGCCAGCAGCCTACGAGGGGGTCCCTACGAGCAGTACTTC
NA	TRBV18	TRBD2	TRBJ2-5	CASSPGGGQETQYF	TGTGCCAGCTCACCAGGGGGGGGCCAAGAGACCCAGTACTTC
NA	TRBV14	NA	TRBJ2-3	CASSRNHGTSTDTQYF	TGTGCCAGCAGCCGAAACCACGGAACTAGCACAGATACGCAGTATTTT
NA	TRBV27	NA	TRBJ1-4	CASSLRGIITNEKLFF	TGTGCCAGCAGTTTAAGGGGAATTATAACTAATGAAAAACTGTTTTTT
NA	TRBV7-2	TRBD1	TRBJ1-1	CASSLAGTGTNTEAFF	TGTGCCAGCAGCTTAGCGGGGACAGGGACGAACACTGAAGCTTTCTTT
few	TRBV11-2	TRBD1	TRBJ2-5	CASAKGQGVRETQYF	TGTGCCAGCGCCAAGGGGCAGGGGGTGAGAGAGACCCAGTACTTC
NA	TRBV5-1	TRBD1	TRBJ2-5	CASSSGQGTQETQYF	TGCGCCAGCAGCTCCGGACAGGGGACACAAGAGACCCAGTACTTC
NA	TRBV19	NA	TRBJ2-3	CASSVPAGRTDTQYF	TGTGCCAGTAGTGTCCCGGCGGGGCGCACAGATACGCAGTATTTT
NA	TRBV3-1/TRBV3-2	NA	TRBJ1-1	CASSQVVDTEAFF	TGTGCCAGCAGCCAAGTTGTGGACACTGAAGCTTTCTTT
once	TRBV7-3	NA	TRBJ2-7	CASSLGSGREQYF	TGTGCCAGCAGCTTAGGGTCAGGGCGGGAGCAGTACTTC
NA	TRBV6-2/TRBV6-3	NA	TRBJ2-7	CASSYGGQSSYEQYF	TGTGCCAGCAGTTACGGAGGGCAAAGCTCCTACGAGCAGTACTTC